One and the same sample provided the 22 T cell receptor beta chains below, sequenced in a study of T cells in localized non-small cell lung cancer. Sequencing was performed with immunoSEQ multiplex PCR; in TCRdb, only in-frame clones are kept and a portion is missing. The sample shows about 78,000 clones, about four fifths of them seen only once. The starting material was peripheral blood, obtained before any cancer treatment. The receptors were sampled from a man aged 40 to 70 with stage I lung adenocarcinoma.

This chain connects TRBV25-1 to TRBJ2-3; 12 nucleotides match TRBD2. J lost 5 bases, V lost 3 bases, and 6 bases had no gene match. This CDR3 has 16 residues. Germline CDR1 reads MGHDK; CDR2 reads SYGVNS. The chain's CDR3 is CASSDFGLAGKDTQYF. The CDR3, as DNA: TGTGCCAGCAGTGATTTCGGACTAGCGGGAAAAGATACGCAGTATTTT.

In its sample, this clone was seen once. The chain has TRBV7-8 and TRBJ2-1; 8 bases map to TRBD2. Germline V lookup: CDR1 SGHVS, CDR2 FQNEAQ. Trimming took 0 bases from V and 5 from J; bases not matched to a gene: 12. The CDR3 is 18 residues long. CDR3: CASSLAIWRGASNNEQFF. DNA for the CDR3: TGTGCCAGCAGCTTAGCTATCTGGCGGGGGGCTTCGAACAATGAGCAGTTCTTC.

The chain recombines TRBV30 with TRBJ2-5; TRBD2 is a possible D gene (6 bases). The J call could be wrong; TRBJ2-7 is a better fit for the DNA end. The germline gives CDR1 GTSNPN, CDR2 SVGIG (reference sequence). This CDR3 spans 18 amino acids. The DNA for the CDR3 is TGTGCCTGGACCAGCCCGGGGGTTGACGGGACTCCACTCTACGAGCAGTACTTC. Translated: CAWTSPGVDGTPLYEQYF.

The J gene is TRBJ2-1, the V gene TRBV25-1; 10 positions match TRBD1. The V and J ends lost 6 bases and 4 bases, in that order; junction bases with no gene match: 9. The CDR3 totals 16 residues. CDR1 is MGHDK and CDR2 is SYGVNS in the germline V gene. CDR3 nucleotide sequence: TGTGCCAGCAGGGGGACAGGGGTCCTAATGTACAATGAGCAGTTCTTC. Encoded protein: CASRGTGVLMYNEQFF.

This clone came up once. The chain employs TRBV27 and TRBJ2-7; 10 bases align to TRBD2. This CDR3 contains 16 residues. V was clipped by 3 bases and J by 7 bases; unmatched bases: 12. Per the germline V gene, CDR1 is MNHEY and CDR2 is SMNVEV (reference sequence). CDR3 DNA: TGTGCCAGCAGTTTGCTGGCAGCGGGAGGGCCGAGGGAGCAGTACTTC. Amino acids: CASSLLAAGGPREQYF.

This clone was seen more than once but under ten times. The V call is TRBV6-5, the J call TRBJ2-1; TRBD2 aligns across 8 bases. Losses at the gene ends were 6 bases for V and 7 bases for J; bases not matched to a gene: 11. CDR3 length equals 15 residues. Germline CDR1 is MNHEY and CDR2 is SVGAGI. This CDR3 is CASRLRTSSRNEQFF. The CDR3 DNA reads TGTGCCAGCAGACTTAGGACTAGCAGTCGAAATGAGCAGTTCTTC.

This rearrangement joins TRBV7-9 to TRBJ1-2; TRBD1 agrees at 9 bases. The germline CDR1 and CDR2 sequences are SEHNR and FQNEAQ (reference sequence). This CDR3 region has 15 residues. The ends lost 5 bases at V and 6 bases at J; junction bases unmatched: 10. The CDR3 sequence is CASSHPDRGGHGYTF. For the CDR3, the DNA is TGTGCCAGCAGCCATCCTGACAGGGGGGGGCATGGCTACACCTTC.

This clone was counted once. The chain recombines TRBV6-1 with TRBJ2-6; D remains ambiguous. The CDR3 runs 15 residues. The V gene lost 3 bases and the J gene lost 0 bases, with 6 bases spanning the gap. The germline CDR1 and CDR2 sequences are MNHNS and SASEGT. CDR3 in DNA: TGTGCCAGCAGTGACCCTGGCTCTGGGGCCAACGTCCTGACTTTC. Residues: CASSDPGSGANVLTF.

The chain carries TRBV6-5 and TRBJ1-5; tentative D call: TRBD1 (6 bases). The V gene lost 0 bases and the J gene lost 1 base, with 7 bases spanning the gap. This CDR3 region has 15 residues. Germline lookup yields CDR1 MNHEY and CDR2 SVGAGI. CDR3 in amino acids: CASSYSRGSNQPQHF. The CDR3 nucleotides are TGTGCCAGCAGTTACTCCAGGGGAAGCAATCAGCCCCAGCATTTT.

This clone was picked up one time. The chain carries TRBV5-1 and TRBJ2-5; tentative D call: TRBD1 (5 bases). The V gene lost 0 bases and the J gene lost 0 bases, with 9 bases spanning the gap. Germline V gene lookup returns CDR1 SGHRS and CDR2 YFSETQ. CDR3 length equals 15 residues. The CDR3 nucleotides are TGCGCCAGCAGCTTGGTAGCAGGGCACCAAGAGACCCAGTACTTC. This translates into CASSLVAGHQETQYF.

CDR3 loop: CASSFGGDTQYF. CDR3 nucleotides: TGCGCCAGCAGCTTTGGTGGAGATACGCAGTATTTT. The J gene is TRBJ2-3, the V gene TRBV5-1; D ambiguous. CDR1 and CDR2 from the germline V gene are SGHRS and YFSETQ. The CDR3 length is 12 residues. Trimming stripped 2 bases from V and 5 bases from J, with 6 bases between.

This clone is a singleton in its sample. This chain's CDR3 is CASSTPRVGATEAFF. Here the CDR3 DNA reads TGTGCCAGTAGTACCCCTCGGGTGGGGGCCACTGAAGCTTTCTTT. This sequence joins TRBV19 and TRBJ1-1, with D tentatively TRBD1 (6 bases). The CDR3 contains 15 residues. V lost 4 bases to trimming and J lost 4 bases, with 16 bases between them. Germline CDR1 LNHDA, CDR2 SQIVND (reference sequence).

The chain recombines TRBV9 with TRBJ1-1; TRBD1 might be the D (6 bases). Germline CDR1 and CDR2: SGDLS and YYNGEE. The CDR3 runs 14 residues. Trimming cost V 10 bases and J 0 bases, with 16 bases left between them. The CDR3 reads CAQTGGDMNTEAFF. CDR3 nucleotide sequence: TGTGCCCAGACCGGGGGGGACATGAACACTGAAGCTTTCTTT.

The table lists this clone with a few counts. V gene TRBV5-1 combines with J gene TRBJ2-1; D is unclear. The CDR3 is 14 amino acids. Germline CDR1 SGHRS, CDR2 YFSETQ. V gave up 3 bases and J gave up 8 bases, with 15 bases separating them. CDR3 sequence reads: CASSSLSLADEQFF. In DNA form, the CDR3 reads TGCGCCAGCAGCTCTCTATCCCTCGCGGATGAGCAGTTCTTC. Supplemented by reference TRBV5-1 and TRBJ2-1, the full variable domain reads KAGVTQTPRYLIKTRGQQVTLSCSPISGHRSVSWYQQTPGQGLQFLFEYFSETQRNKGNFPGRFSGRQFSNSRSEMNVSTLELGDSALYLCASSSLSLADEQFFGPGTRLTVL.

The chain has TRBV6-5 and TRBJ1-3; 9 bases are a match to TRBD1. V gave up 6 bases and J gave up 2 bases; unmatched junction bases: 2. This CDR3 contains 14 residues. Germline V CDR1 and CDR2: MNHEY, SVGAGI. The CDR3 here is CASRRTGAGNTIYF. The CDR3 DNA reads as TGTGCCAGCAGGCGGACAGGGGCTGGAAACACCATATATTTT.

J is TRBJ2-5 and V is TRBV5-4; D is undetermined. Germline V gene data show CDR1 as SGHNT and CDR2 as YYREEE (reference sequence). V lost 1 base and J 5 bases, leaving 18 bases between the germline ends. This CDR3 region has 16 residues. Here the CDR3 reads CASSLKAISVGETQYF. The CDR3 DNA reads TGTGCCAGCAGCTTGAAAGCTATCTCGGTAGGGGAGACCCAGTACTTC.

The chain uses TRBV10-2 and TRBJ2-3; possibly TRBD2 for D (5 bases). The CDR3 extends over 12 amino acids. Germline V gene sequence: CDR1 WSHSY, CDR2 SAAADI. Trimming cost V 4 bases and J 6 bases, with 8 bases left between them. The DNA for the CDR3 is TGCGCCAGCAGTGGGACTCGGGATACGCAGTATTTT. As protein: CASSGTRDTQYF.

The chain recombines TRBV9 with TRBJ1-5; 10 positions agree with TRBD1. The CDR3 loop spans 16 amino acids. The germline CDR1 and CDR2 sequences are SGDLS and YYNGEE. V dropped 4 bases and J dropped 3; count of bases not matched to a gene: 7. The CDR3 is CASSPGTGALNQPQHF. The CDR3 DNA follows: TGTGCCAGCAGCCCGGGGACAGGGGCCCTCAATCAGCCCCAGCATTTT.

The chain has TRBV4-2 and TRBJ1-2; D is perhaps TRBD1 (5 bases). The CDR3 is 16 amino acids. Trimming left V 0 bases short and J 2 bases short, with 13 bases between. Germline lookup yields CDR1 LGHNA and CDR2 YNFKEQ. The CDR3 protein is CASSQDLGQFNYGYTF. The CDR3 nucleotides are TGTGCCAGCAGCCAAGATTTGGGGCAGTTCAACTATGGCTACACCTTC.

On this clone itself: The identical CDR3 is also encoded by other nucleotide sequences in the sample. The rearrangement links TRBV28 to TRBJ2-3, with D unresolved. The CDR3 runs to 12 residues. Trimming took off 5 bases at V and 0 bases at J, with 3 bases between the two ends. Germline V gene lookup returns CDR1 MDHEN and CDR2 SYDVKM. This CDR3 is CASSPSTDTQYF. As DNA, the CDR3 is TGTGCCAGCAGTCCTAGCACAGATACGCAGTATTTT. The full variable domain, rest sourced from reference TRBV28 and TRBJ2-3, is DVKVTQSSRYLVKRTGEKVFLECVQDMDHENMFWYRQDPGLGLRLIYFSYDVKMKEKGDIPEGYSVSREKKERFSLILESASTNQTSMYLCASSPSTDTQYFGPGTRLTVL.

The rearrangement joins TRBV7-9 to TRBJ1-1; maybe TRBD1 (6 bases). This CDR3 has 15 residues. The ends were cut back, 5 bases at V and 1 base at J, with 14 bases in the middle. Germline CDR1 is SEHNR and CDR2 is FQNEAQ (reference sequence). DNA for the CDR3: TGTGCCAGCAGCCCCCCGGGGGCTGGGAACACTGAAGCTTTCTTT. It yields the protein CASSPPGAGNTEAFF.

The chain combines TRBV30 with TRBJ2-1; 9 bases fit TRBD2. The CDR3 is 14 residues long. CDR1 is GTSNPN, CDR2 SVGIG, per germline (reference sequence). With 2 bases clipped from V and 12 bases from J, the junction kept 11 bases outside the gene matches. CDR3 nucleotide sequence: TGTGCCTGGAGTAAGCGGGAGGAAACAATGGGGCAGTTCTTC. Residues: CAWSKREETMGQFF.